This TCR beta chain was captured in a study of cytomegalovirus exposure and HLA in healthy donors (dated by TCRdb to about 2017). About the investigation overall: According to a later analysis, one platform produced both the roughly 110 validation repertoires and the 730 or so repertoires of the first cohort. To predict cytomegalovirus infection status, the study brought together high-throughput TCR immunosequencing, statistical association of individual TCRs with disease status, and machine learning. A separate validation cohort of over a hundred different subjects was used in addition to the 666-subject first cohort. The aim of the study was to test whether cataloging public T cell receptors could identify signatures of past pathogen exposure.

The method was the immunoSEQ multiplex PCR assay. Turning to the authors' computational methods: A statistical classification framework was built to diagnose cytomegalovirus status from the catalog of TCR beta chain sequences. TCRdb's version of the immuneACCESS table is confined to in-frame rearrangements and falls short of the full clone set. An unresolved V gene accounts for under half of the shortfall where checked; the remainder is of unknown origin. V, J and clone size were drawn from that table, and D and trimming were deduced from the DNA. The sample table records 90,000 to 100,000 clones; 87% of these occur just once. In total, the top ten clones hold 3% to 4.5% of the sample. As for this clone: Its antigen is currently not known. No base qualities exist here, and no much larger clone lies one base off it.

V drops 3 bases and J drops 7 bases, leaving 15 bases in between. The CDR3 sequence holds 14 residues, the cysteine and phenylalanine included. The DNA shown is the 42-base CDR3, in frame from base 1. Reading the germline V gene (reference sequence) gives CDR1 SEHNR and CDR2 FQNEAQ. Beyond this particular receptor, the publication reports: In vitro tests confirmed that three of the cytomegalovirus-associated TCR beta chains recognize cytomegalovirus antigens. The validation cohort had no HLA typing available for a later analysis, so co-occurrence within that cohort was assessed over all 120 or so repertoires. In a later analysis, TCRs clustered in the first cohort were found to also tend to co-occur in the approximately 110 validation repertoires, with approximately 95% of cluster scores above 0. The classifier was reported to diagnose cytomegalovirus status with high specificity and sensitivity in both the original and validation cohorts. It was suggested by the authors that the approach could potentially be generalized to other disease states and immunological phenotypes. The study gave a list of about 150 TCR beta chains associated with cytomegalovirus. Across donors, most TCR sequences were observed very rarely, whereas some public TCRs were present in many individuals.

The donors were included in the validation cohort of 130 or so subjects, a group kept apart from the roughly 670-subject first cohort. This chain is built from TRBV7-9 and TRBJ1-1, with no confident D gene call. This TCR derives from a woman aged 30 to 39 in good health and CMV-seronegative. The sequenced sample was PBMCs. The CDR3 amino acid sequence is: CASSFTPRQVEAFF. In nucleotides, the sequence is TGTGCCAGCAGCTTTACCCCCCGCCAGGTTGAAGCTTTCTTT.